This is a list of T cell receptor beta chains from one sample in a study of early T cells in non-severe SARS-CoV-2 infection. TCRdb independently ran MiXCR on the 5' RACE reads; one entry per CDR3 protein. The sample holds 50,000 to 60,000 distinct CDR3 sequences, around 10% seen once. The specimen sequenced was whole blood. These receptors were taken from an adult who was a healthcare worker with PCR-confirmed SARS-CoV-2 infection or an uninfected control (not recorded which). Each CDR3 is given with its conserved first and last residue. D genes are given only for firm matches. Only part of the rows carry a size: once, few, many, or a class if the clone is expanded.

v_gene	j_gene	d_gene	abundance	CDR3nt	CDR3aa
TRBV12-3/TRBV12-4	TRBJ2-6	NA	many	TGTGCCAGCAGCGCCCTCCCGGGACTCCTTGCCTCTGGGGCCAACGTCCTGACTTTC	CASSALPGLLASGANVLTF
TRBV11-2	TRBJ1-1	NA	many	TGTGCCAGCAGCTTAGTTGGGAGTGGGGATACTGAAGCTTTCTTT	CASSLVGSGDTEAFF
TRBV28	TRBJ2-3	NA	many	TGTGCCAGCAGTTTATCGGGCGCAGATACGCAGTATTTT	CASSLSGADTQYF
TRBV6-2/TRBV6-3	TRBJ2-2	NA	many	TGTGCCAGCAGTTATAGGGGCCCCGGGGAGCTGTTTTTT	CASSYRGPGELFF
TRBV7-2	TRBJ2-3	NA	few	TGTGCCAGCAGCTTAGGACTTTTAGATACGCAGTATTTT	CASSLGLLDTQYF
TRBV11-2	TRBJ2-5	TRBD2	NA	TGTGCCAGCAGCTCCCGGACTAGCTCGGGGGAGACCCAGTACTTC	CASSSRTSSGETQYF
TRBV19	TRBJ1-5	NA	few	TGTGCCAGTGGACCCCGGACGGCCTCCAATCAGCCCCAGCATTTT	CASGPRTASNQPQHF
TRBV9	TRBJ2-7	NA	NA	TGTGCCAGCAGCGTAGCGGACATCCTCTACTACGAGCAGTACTTC	CASSVADILYYEQYF
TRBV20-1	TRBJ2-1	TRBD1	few	TGCAGTCCCAAAGGGGGACAGACCATGGCAATCGAGCAGTTCTTC	CSPKGGQTMAIEQFF
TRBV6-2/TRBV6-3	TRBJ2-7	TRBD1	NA	TGTGCCAGCGGGGACAGGGGGACGGACGAGCAGTACTTC	CASGDRGTDEQYF
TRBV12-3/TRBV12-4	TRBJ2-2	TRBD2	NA	TGTGCCAGCAGGGGACCCGGGACTAGCGGGGGGGCTAACGGGGAGCTGTTTTTT	CASRGPGTSGGANGELFF
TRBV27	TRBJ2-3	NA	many	TGTGCCAGCAGTTCCCTTGAAAAAAGACGGTATTTT	CASSSLEKRRYF
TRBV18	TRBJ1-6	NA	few	TGTGCCAGCTCACCTGGGGACGCTCGGCCCCTCCACTTT	CASSPGDARPLHF
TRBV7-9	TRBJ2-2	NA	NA	TGTGCCAGCGGCAGGGGTACCGGGGAGCTGTTTTTT	CASGRGTGELFF
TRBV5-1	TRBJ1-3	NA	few	TGCGCCAGCAGCCAACAGGGTGAAGGAAACACCATATATTTT	CASSQQGEGNTIYF
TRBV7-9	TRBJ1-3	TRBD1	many	TGTGCCAGCAGCTTAGGGACAGGCATCTCTGGAAACACCATATATTTT	CASSLGTGISGNTIYF
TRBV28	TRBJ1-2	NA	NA	TGTGCCAGCTCGTCTAACTATGGCTACACCTTC	CASSSNYGYTF
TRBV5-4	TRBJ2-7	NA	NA	TGTGCCAGCAGCTTTTTCCAGGGATCCTACGAGCAGTACTTC	CASSFFQGSYEQYF
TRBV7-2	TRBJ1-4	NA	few	TGTGCCAGCAGCTTAACTCTCGAAAAACTGTTTTTT	CASSLTLEKLFF
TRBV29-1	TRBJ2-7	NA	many	TGCAGCGTTAAACTTAGCAGCTACGAGCAGTACTTC	CSVKLSSYEQYF
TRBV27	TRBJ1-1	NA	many	TGTGCCAGCAGTCGGGACGTAATGAACACTGAAGCTTTCTTT	CASSRDVMNTEAFF
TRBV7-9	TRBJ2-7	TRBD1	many	TGTGCCAGCAGCGGGACAGGGTTCTACGAGCAGTACTTC	CASSGTGFYEQYF
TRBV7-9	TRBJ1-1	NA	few	TGTGCCAGCAGCTCGAGCTCTTCGGCTGAAGCTTTCTTT	CASSSSSSAEAFF
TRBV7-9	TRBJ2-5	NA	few	TGTGCCAGCACGAGACAAAATTCGTACCAAGAGACCCAGTACTTC	CASTRQNSYQETQYF
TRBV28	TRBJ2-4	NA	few	TGTGCCAGCAGTCCGACGGGGGCGGCCAAAAACATTCAGTACTTC	CASSPTGAAKNIQYF
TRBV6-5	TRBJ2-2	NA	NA	TGTGCCAGCAGTTACTCGGACACCTTCACCGGGGAGCTGTTTTTT	CASSYSDTFTGELFF
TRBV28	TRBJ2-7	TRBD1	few	TGTGCCAGCAGGAACCGGGACAGGGGCTACGAGCAGTACTTC	CASRNRDRGYEQYF
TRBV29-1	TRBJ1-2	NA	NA	TGCACCGCGGGCCCAGGGCTAGGCTATGGCTACACCTTC	CTAGPGLGYGYTF
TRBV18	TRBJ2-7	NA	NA	TGTGCCAGCTCACCACCGGGACTGCCCGAGCAGTACTTC	CASSPPGLPEQYF
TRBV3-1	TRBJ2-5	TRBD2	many	TGTGCCAGCAGATCTGAACTAGCGGGGCAAGAGACCCAGTACTTC	CASRSELAGQETQYF
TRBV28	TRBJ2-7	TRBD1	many	TGTGCCAGCTTCACGAGGGACAGCTACGAGCAGTACTTC	CASFTRDSYEQYF
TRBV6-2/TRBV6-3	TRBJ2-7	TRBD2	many	TGTGCCGCGGGGGGGCCAGGGTACGAGCAGTACTTC	CAAGGPGYEQYF
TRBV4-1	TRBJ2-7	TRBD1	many	TGCGCCAGCAGCCGAGACAGGGTGAAGGACGAGCAGTACTTC	CASSRDRVKDEQYF
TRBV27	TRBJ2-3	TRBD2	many	TGTGCCAGCAGTTTACGAATCGGGGGGGCCGTTCCAGATACGCAGTATTTT	CASSLRIGGAVPDTQYF
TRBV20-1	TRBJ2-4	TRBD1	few	TGCAGTGCTAGGACCCGGGACAGTAAAAACATTCAGTACTTC	CSARTRDSKNIQYF